These T cell receptor beta chains were read from a single sample in a study of control samples from healthy donors and cancer patients. The table came from immunoSEQ multiplex PCR; TCRdb's copy has only in-frame clones and leaves some out. The sample shows some 140,000 clones, over 90% of them seen only once. The sequencing sample was made of PBMCs. Receptors were obtained from a man in his sixties with colorectal cancer. The conserved cysteine and the conserved F or W are not part of the CDR3 here. The D gene is left open where the match is weak.

>TRBJ1-2|TRBV6-5|-
ASSYSGYGYT
>TRBJ2-7|TRBV23-1|TRBD1
ASSRQDRGWVAYEQY
>TRBJ2-7|TRBV30|-
AWSVQWEESYEQY
>TRBJ1-6|TRBV30|TRBD1
AWSVRQGRNSPLH
>TRBJ2-3|TRBV30|-
ACQGHTQY
>TRBJ2-3|TRBV5-1|-
ASSPPLKYTDTQY
>TRBJ2-1|TRBV12-3/TRBV12-4|-
ASSQAGKQF
>TRBJ2-3|TRBV6-1|-
ASSEAGAGDTQY
>TRBJ2-7|TRBV18|-
ASSPRGESYEQY
>TRBJ1-1|TRBV5-6|-
ASMGRGDTEAF
>TRBJ1-1|TRBV4-1|-
ASSQVTRRLNTEAF
>TRBJ1-1|TRBV4-1|-
ASSQSSNTEAF
>TRBJ2-5|TRBV20-1|-
SAGTWETQY
>TRBJ2-7|TRBV29-1|-
SVVSSYEQY
>TRBJ2-7|TRBV3-1/TRBV3-2|-
ASSQNAGTKSYEQY
>TRBJ2-2|TRBV3-1/TRBV3-2|TRBD1
ASRGQAQNTGELF
>TRBJ1-2|TRBV30|-
AWSGEGQDYGYT
>TRBJ2-5|TRBV4-3|TRBD2
ASSQERPGLAGARETQY
>TRBJ1-1|TRBV29-1|-
SVSVRRTLNTEAF
>TRBJ1-1|TRBV5-6|-
ASSFTGIEAF
>TRBJ1-6|TRBV30|-
AWSGGGTPLH
>TRBJ2-5|TRBV7-9|-
ASSRGQGSETQY
>TRBJ1-2|TRBV11-2|-
ASSRYT
>TRBJ1-1|TRBV25-1|-
ASSPTVNTEAF
>TRBJ2-7|TRBV5-1|-
ASSLSSYEQY
>TRBJ1-6|TRBV18|TRBD1
ASSFDRADSPLH
>TRBJ2-6|TRBV5-1|-
ASSPGSSGANVLT
>TRBJ1-6|TRBV18|-
ASSGISNSPLH
>TRBJ1-5|TRBV18|-
ASSLYNQPQH
>TRBJ2-7|TRBV6-5|TRBD1
ASSYSGRGFEQY
>TRBJ1-1|TRBV12-3/TRBV12-4|-
ASSLRGNTEAF
>TRBJ2-3|TRBV6-5|-
ASSQSGVGTDTQY
>TRBJ2-5|TRBV29-1|-
SVGSGGETQY
>TRBJ1-6|TRBV12-3/TRBV12-4|-
ASGSSYNSPLH
>TRBJ2-7|TRBV5-1|-
ASSLAPAAEQY
>TRBJ2-3|TRBV6-5|-
ASRLTRGRTDTQY
>TRBJ1-5|TRBV27|TRBD1
ASSPSGQGKNQPQH
>TRBJ2-5|TRBV7-6|-
ASSLYSGTQETQY
>TRBJ1-2|TRBV28|TRBD1
ASSQSGGVNYGYT
>TRBJ1-2|TRBV4-3|TRBD1
ASSPAGGEAYGYT
>TRBJ2-5|TRBV5-1|TRBD1
ASSRDRPKGGETQY
>TRBJ2-1|TRBV4-1|-
ASSQRTLGSSYNEQF